These T cell receptor beta chains were read from a single sample in a study of blood T cells in healthy people across ages. TCRdb re-called the 5' RACE reads through MiXCR, storing one row per CDR3 protein. The sample holds 700,000 to 800,000 distinct CDR3 sequences; around 46% are singletons and the top ten take around 20%. The sequenced material came from blood. The receptors originated from a woman aged 55-70 years in good health. CDR3s include the opening cysteine and the closing phenylalanine or tryptophan. D genes are given only for firm matches. Clone size is shown for a subset of rows, as once, few, many or a class of expanded clone.

j_call d_call v_call clone_size cdr3_aa cdr3_nt
TRBJ2-1 TRBD2 TRBV20-1 - CSATPTSGRANEQFF TGCAGTGCTACCCCCACTAGCGGGAGGGCCAATGAGCAGTTCTTC
TRBJ2-7 - TRBV2 many CASSPESYEQYF TGTGCCAGCAGTCCGGAATCCTACGAGCAGTACTTC
TRBJ2-5 - TRBV20-1 - CSAPEGIRETQYF TGCAGTGCACCGGAGGGTATACGGGAGACCCAGTACTTC
TRBJ2-3 - TRBV4-3 - CASSQDLGAGASTDTQYF TGCGCCAGCAGCCAAGATCTCGGGGCGGGTGCTAGCACAGATACGCAGTATTTT
TRBJ2-7 - TRBV25-1 few CASMRSGNSYEQYF TGTGCCAGCATGAGGTCAGGGAATTCCTACGAGCAGTACTTC
TRBJ2-3 TRBD2 TRBV27 - CASSFYRAGGGTDTQYF TGTGCCAGCAGTTTTTACCGGGCGGGAGGTGGCACAGATACGCAGTATTTT
TRBJ2-5 TRBD2 TRBV7-2 - CASSRTSGTGQTQYF TGTGCCAGCAGCCGGACTAGCGGGACCGGGCAGACCCAGTACTTC
TRBJ2-5 - TRBV11-2 - CASSPDVYQETQYF TGTGCCAGCAGCCCTGACGTGTACCAAGAGACCCAGTACTTC
TRBJ2-1 TRBD1 TRBV12-3/TRBV12-4 once CASSLRPAFVDRGSYNEQFF TGTGCCAGCAGTTTACGGCCCGCTTTTGTGGACAGGGGATCGTACAATGAGCAGTTCTTC
TRBJ2-7 - TRBV6-2/TRBV6-3 many CASSPLDRYEQYF TGTGCCAGCAGTCCCTTGGACAGATACGAGCAGTACTTC
TRBJ2-3 - TRBV20-1 - CSAREAGDSTDTQYF TGCAGTGCTAGGGAAGCGGGCGACAGCACAGATACGCAGTATTTT
TRBJ2-7 - TRBV7-9 many CASTKRLSYEQYF TGTGCCAGCACCAAAAGGCTGTCCTACGAGCAGTACTTC
TRBJ2-1 TRBD2 TRBV6-5 - CASSYPLAGGINEQFF TGTGCCAGCAGTTACCCGCTAGCGGGGGGGATCAATGAGCAGTTCTTC